The 31 T cell receptor beta chains below were found in one sample sequenced in a study of blood T cell repertoires in COVID-19. Data came from immunoSEQ multiplex PCR; TCRdb stores just in-frame clones and leaves some out. The sample contains 55,000 to 80,000 clones, 88% of which appear only once. The material sequenced was peripheral blood. The source is a man between 45 and 60 years old with acute or convalescent COVID-19.

This clone came up once. The chain uses TRBV3-1 (or the pseudogene TRBV3-2) and TRBJ2-5, with a possible D match to TRBD2 (6 bases). The CDR3 sequence is 14 residues long. V was trimmed by 1 base and J by 4 bases, leaving 10 bases between them. The germline CDR1 and CDR2 sequences are LGHDT and YNNKEL (reference sequence). The CDR3 spells CASSQGLGGETQYF. CDR3 DNA sequence: TGTGCCAGCAGCCAAGGACTAGGTGGAGAGACCCAGTACTTC.

This clone showed up just a few times. This chain uses TRBV19 with TRBJ1-6; D is possibly TRBD1 (6 bases). The CDR3 consists of 14 residues. V lost 7 bases and J lost 9, with 16 bases in between. CDR1 LNHDA and CDR2 SQIVND come from the germline V gene (reference sequence). For the CDR3, the DNA is TGTGCCAGTAACCTTGGGGCAGGGGTTTCACCCCTCCACTTT. As protein: CASNLGAGVSPLHF. The whole variable domain, filled in from reference TRBV19 and TRBJ1-6, reads DGGITQSPKYLFRKEGQNVTLSCEQNLNHDAMYWYRQDPGQGLRLIYYSQIVNDFQKGDIAEGYSVSREKKESFPLTVTSAQKNPTAFYLCASNLGAGVSPLHFGNGTRLTVT.

The J gene is TRBJ2-6, the V gene TRBV4-1; TRBD1 matches 12 bases. The CDR3 is 17 residues long. Germline CDR1 reads MGHRA; CDR2 reads YSYEKL. V shed 3 bases, J shed 3 bases, and the junction held 3 bases outside the gene matches. CDR3 DNA: TGCGCCAGCAGCCAGGGACAGGGGGCAGATGGGGCCAACGTCCTGACTTTC. Protein sequence: CASSQGQGADGANVLTF.

The genes are TRBV12-3 or TRBV12-4 and TRBJ1-2; D is possibly TRBD1 (6 bases). The CDR3 length is 13 residues. V was shortened by 1 base and J by 8 bases, with 11 bases between the two germline ends. CDR3 in DNA: TGTGCCAGCAGTTTAGGAGGGGGGGTGGGCTACACCTTC. Translated: CASSLGGGVGYTF.

CDR3 DNA: TGTGCCAGCTCACAATACAGGGTAGCTTATAATGAAAAACTGTTTTTT. It translates to CASSQYRVAYNEKLFF. The V gene is TRBV18, the J gene TRBJ1-4; D is possibly TRBD1 (6 bases). Per the germline V gene, CDR1 is KGHSH and CDR2 is LQKENI. V shed 4 bases and J shed 4 bases, with 16 bases lying between them. The CDR3 sequence is 16 residues long.

The rearrangement links TRBV5-1 to TRBJ1-1, with a tentative D call TRBD1 (5 bases). CDR1 is SGHRS, CDR2 YFSETQ, per germline. Trimming removed 0 bases at V and 8 bases at J, with 8 bases between. This CDR3 has 12 residues. DNA of the CDR3: TGCGCCAGCAGCTTGGGTTCAGGGGAAGCTTTCTTT. Translation: CASSLGSGEAFF.

The rearrangement links TRBV19 to TRBJ2-2; 8 nucleotides agree with TRBD1. CDR1 is LNHDA, CDR2 SQIVND, per germline (reference sequence). Losses at the gene ends were 4 bases for V and 3 bases for J; bases not matched to a gene: 7. The CDR3 is 16 amino acids. The CDR3 loop reads CASSNSGQGYTGELFF. In nucleotides, the CDR3 is TGTGCCAGTAGTAATTCTGGACAGGGCTACACCGGGGAGCTGTTTTTT.

The chain carries TRBV5-1 and TRBJ2-7; the match to TRBD1 covers 8 bases. This CDR3 has 16 residues. The trim removed 2 bases at V and 5 bases at J, leaving 12 bases unmatched. Germline V CDR1 and CDR2: SGHRS, YFSETQ. CDR3 bases: TGCGCCAGCAGCTTTGGGGCAGGGGGCTCCAGGAACGAGCAGTACTTC. This codes for CASSFGAGGSRNEQYF.

A single count supports this clone. This sequence joins TRBV27 and TRBJ1-5; weak D call: TRBD1 (5 bases). Germline CDR1 reads MNHEY; CDR2 reads SMNVEV (reference sequence). This CDR3 region has 12 residues. Trimming removed 6 bases from V and 3 bases from J, with 6 bases in between. Here the CDR3 DNA reads TGTGCCAGCAGGACAGCCAATCAGCCCCAGCATTTT. Translated: CASRTANQPQHF.

The chain employs TRBV11-3 and TRBJ2-7; D remains ambiguous. Germline values: CDR1 SGHNT, CDR2 YENEEA. Trimming took 1 base from V and 1 from J, leaving 5 bases between them. This CDR3 is built from 13 residues. Written as DNA, the CDR3 is TGTGCCAGCAGCTTAGGGCCTTCCTACGAGCAGTACTTC. Protein: CASSLGPSYEQYF. The full variable domain, with the rest looked up from reference TRBV11-3 and TRBJ2-7, is EAGVVQSPRYKIIEKKQPVAFWCNPISGHNTLYWYLQNLGQGPELLIRYENEEAVDDSQLPKDRFSAERLKGVDSTLKIQPAELGDSAVYLCASSLGPSYEQYFGPGTRLTVT.

This clone has only a few counts. This rearrangement joins TRBV24-1 to TRBJ1-5; no clear D. The CDR3 is 14 amino acids. Germline assignment: CDR1 KGHDR and CDR2 SFDVKD. With 3 bases removed from V and 3 bases from J, the gap between germline ends came to 8 bases. The CDR3 loop is CATSDRGYNQPQHF. CDR3 in DNA: TGTGCCACCAGTGATAGAGGGTACAATCAGCCCCAGCATTTT.

For this clone: The same CDR3 can be traced to other DNA sequences in this sample. The V gene is TRBV18, the J gene TRBJ1-5; TRBD1 agrees at 7 bases. V lost 3 bases to trimming and J lost 1 base; unmatched junction nucleotides: 3. In germline, CDR1 is KGHSH, CDR2 LQKENI. CDR3 length: 15 residues. CDR3 nucleotides: TGTGCCAGCTCACCCCAGGGGGACAGCAATCAGCCCCAGCATTTT. It translates to CASSPQGDSNQPQHF.

This clone has a single count. The rearrangement links TRBV5-1 to TRBJ2-7, with 13 bases fitting TRBD2. With 4 bases clipped from V and 2 bases from J, the junction kept 3 bases outside the gene matches. Germline CDR1 is SGHRS and CDR2 is YFSETQ. CDR3 size: 15 residues. The CDR3 coding sequence is TGCGCCAGCAGCATGACTAGCGGGGGGACCTACGAGCAGTACTTC. Protein product: CASSMTSGGTYEQYF.

The chain recombines TRBV24-1 with TRBJ2-6; TRBD2 is a possible D gene (5 bases). Germline V gene sequence: CDR1 KGHDR, CDR2 SFDVKD. This CDR3 is built from 16 residues. V was shortened by 9 bases and J by 1 base, with 15 bases between the two germline ends. CDR3 sequence (DNA): TGTGCCACCGCCCGCCGGGATCTATCTGGGGCCAACGTCCTGACTTTC. This translates into CATARRDLSGANVLTF.

A few counts support this clone. V and J are TRBV6-5 and TRBJ1-1; D unclear. Trimming shortened V by 5 bases and J by 3 bases, and 4 bases separated the two germline ends. The CDR3 spans 11 residues. Germline V gene data show CDR1 as MNHEY and CDR2 as SVGAGI. CDR3 coding DNA: TGTGCCAGCAGTCTACACACTGAAGCTTTCTTT. Protein product: CASSLHTEAFF.

The rearrangement joins TRBV9 to TRBJ2-3, with 11 bases lining up with TRBD2. The J segment lost 1 base and the V segment lost 4 bases, leaving 5 bases of the junction unmatched. Germline V gene data show CDR1 as SGDLS and CDR2 as YYNGEE. This CDR3 comprises 16 residues. CDR3 region: CASSLMGLAGTDTQYF. CDR3 DNA sequence: TGTGCCAGCAGCCTTATGGGACTAGCGGGCACAGATACGCAGTATTTT.

This chain's CDR3 is CATSDLPRRTGRPGELFF. In nucleotides, the CDR3 is TGTGCCACCAGTGATTTACCGCGCAGGACAGGGAGGCCCGGGGAGCTGTTTTTT. The rearrangement uses TRBV24-1 and TRBJ2-2; 8 bases match TRBD1. CDR3 length: 18 amino acids. The germline CDR1 and CDR2 sequences are KGHDR and SFDVKD. Trimming at V came to 1 base and at J to 6 bases, leaving 12 bases not matched to a gene.

This chain uses TRBV7-9 with TRBJ1-1; D might be TRBD1 (5 bases). V lost 4 bases to trimming and J lost 2 bases, with 11 bases between them. Germline assignment: CDR1 SEHNR and CDR2 FQNEAQ (reference sequence). The CDR3 contains 14 residues. Here the CDR3 reads CASSSQVINTEAFF. The CDR3 nucleotides read TGTGCCAGCAGCTCACAGGTGATCAACACTGAAGCTTTCTTT.

V gene TRBV12-5 combines with J gene TRBJ1-3; the D is unclear. Germline V CDR1 and CDR2: LGHNT, FRNRAP. V lost 7 bases, J lost 4 bases, and 8 bases lay in between. The CDR3 totals 12 residues. The CDR3 reads CASESEGNTIYF. CDR3 coding DNA: TGTGCTAGTGAATCAGAAGGAAACACCATATATTTT. The complete variable domain, with remaining parts taken from reference TRBV12-5 and TRBJ1-3, reads DARVTQTPRHKVTEMGQEVTMRCQPILGHNTVFWYRQTMMQGLELLAYFRNRAPLDDSGMPKDRFSAEMPDATLATLKIQPSEPRDSAVYFCASESEGNTIYFGEGSWLTVV.

This sequence joins TRBV11-2 and TRBJ2-7, with TRBD1 as a possible D gene (7 bases). V gave up 1 base and J gave up 1 base, with 11 bases separating them. Looked up from germline, CDR1 is SGHAT and CDR2 is FQNNGV. This CDR3 has 15 amino acids. The CDR3 DNA follows: TGTGCCAGCAGCTTAGGGGCAGGGGGGTCCTACGAGCAGTACTTC. It codes for CASSLGAGGSYEQYF.

The V call is TRBV19, the J call TRBJ1-5; TRBD1 agrees at 9 bases. The CDR3 covers 15 residues. V dropped 7 bases and J dropped 6; count of bases not matched to a gene: 10. Germline V gives CDR1 LNHDA, CDR2 SQIVND (reference sequence). CDR3 nucleotide sequence: TGTGCCAGTACCGTGGGACAGGGTAACAGTCAGCCCCAGCATTTT. This codes for CASTVGQGNSQPQHF.

This clone was picked up one time. Here the CDR3 DNA reads TGTGCCAGCAGTGAATGGAGGAGCAATCAGCCCCAGCATTTT. This sequence encodes CASSEWRSNQPQHF. The chain is built from TRBV6-1 and TRBJ1-5; D is unclear. Trimming took 2 bases from V and 1 from J, leaving 6 bases between them. The CDR3 is 14 amino acids. Germline V gene sequence: CDR1 MNHNS, CDR2 SASEGT.

The chain joins TRBV10-3 to TRBJ1-5, with 9 bases identical to TRBD1. The V gene's germline CDR1 is ENHRY and CDR2 SYGVKD. This CDR3 contains 14 residues. The V segment lost 7 bases and the J segment 0 bases; nucleotides outside the gene matches: 1. DNA of the CDR3: TGTGCCATCAAGGGACAGGGTAGCAATCAGCCCCAGCATTTT. Its protein product is CAIKGQGSNQPQHF.

The chain has TRBV28 and TRBJ1-4, with 8 bases identical to TRBD1. V shed 2 bases and J 5 bases; nucleotides not matched to a gene: 4. The CDR3 is 15 amino acids. The germline V gene has CDR1 MDHEN and CDR2 SYDVKM. CDR3 loop: CASSLPGQVNEKLFF. The DNA for the CDR3 is TGTGCCAGCAGTTTACCGGGACAGGTAAATGAAAAACTGTTTTTT.

The CDR3 DNA follows: TGTGCCAGCAGTGGGGGGGCCTATAATTCACCCCTCCACTTT. This encodes CASSGGAYNSPLHF. The chain employs TRBV2 and TRBJ1-6, with a tentative D call TRBD1 (5 bases). This CDR3 has 14 amino acids. V lost 4 bases and J 2 bases, leaving 6 bases between the germline ends. Germline V lookup: CDR1 SNHLY, CDR2 FYNNEI.

The chain has TRBV9 and TRBJ1-3; D might be TRBD1 (5 bases). CDR1 and CDR2 from the germline V gene are SGDLS and YYNGEE. Between the trimmed V and J ends, which lost 0 bases and 4 bases, there was a span of 11 bases. CDR3 length: 15 amino acids. The CDR3 spells CASSVAPKGGNTIYF. The CDR3 bases are TGTGCCAGCAGCGTAGCCCCGAAGGGGGGAAACACCATATATTTT.

This clone was seen more than once but under ten times. The genes are TRBV10-3 and TRBJ1-6; 9 nucleotides align to TRBD1. The V gene end was trimmed by 6 bases and the J gene end by 5 bases; junction bases not matched to a gene: 2. Per germline, CDR1 ENHRY and CDR2 SYGVKD. The CDR3 extends over 14 amino acids. The CDR3: CAIRGDRDNSPLHF. CDR3 nucleotide sequence: TGTGCCATCAGGGGGGACAGGGATAATTCACCCCTCCACTTT.

CDR3 in amino acids: CATESEVTLWAQYF. DNA of the CDR3: TGTGCCACTGAGTCGGAGGTGACCTTGTGGGCCCAGTACTTC. V gene TRBV15 combines with J gene TRBJ2-5; a weak D match, TRBD2 (5 bases). Trimming shortened V by 9 bases and J by 9 bases, and 23 bases separated the two germline ends. The CDR3 extends over 14 amino acids. CDR1 and CDR2 (germline): LNHNV, YYDKDF (reference sequence).

The chain couples TRBV5-1 to TRBJ2-7; the D gene is possibly TRBD1 (5 bases). The V gene lost 5 bases and the J gene lost 1 base, with 19 bases spanning the gap. Germline V gene lookup returns CDR1 SGHRS and CDR2 YFSETQ. This CDR3 region has 16 residues. CDR3 loop: CASSFGATDSSYEQYF. As DNA, the CDR3 is TGCGCCAGCAGTTTTGGCGCGACAGATTCTTCCTACGAGCAGTACTTC.

V and J are TRBV7-9 and TRBJ2-2; D is ambiguous. Between the trimmed V and J ends, which lost 5 bases and 0 bases, there was a span of 7 bases. The CDR3 length is 14 residues. Germline V gives CDR1 SEHNR, CDR2 FQNEAQ (reference sequence). The CDR3 protein is CASSVNTNTGELFF. CDR3 coding DNA: TGTGCCAGCAGCGTTAATACGAACACCGGGGAGCTGTTTTTT. The full variable domain, rest sourced from reference TRBV7-9 and TRBJ2-2, is DTGVSQNPRHKITKRGQNVTFRCDPISEHNRLYWYRQTLGQGPEFLTYFQNEAQLEKSRLLSDRFSAERPKGSFSTLEIQRTEQGDSAMYLCASSVNTNTGELFFGEGSRLTVL.

The chain is built from TRBV10-2 and TRBJ2-2, with TRBD2 matching over 13 bases. Germline lookup yields CDR1 WSHSY and CDR2 SAAADI. V lost 6 bases and J lost 4; bases outside the gene matches: 5. CDR3 length: 16 amino acids. CDR3 sequence: CASSTTSGGGTGELFF. The CDR3 DNA reads as TGCGCCAGCAGCACTACTAGCGGGGGGGGCACCGGGGAGCTGTTTTTT.